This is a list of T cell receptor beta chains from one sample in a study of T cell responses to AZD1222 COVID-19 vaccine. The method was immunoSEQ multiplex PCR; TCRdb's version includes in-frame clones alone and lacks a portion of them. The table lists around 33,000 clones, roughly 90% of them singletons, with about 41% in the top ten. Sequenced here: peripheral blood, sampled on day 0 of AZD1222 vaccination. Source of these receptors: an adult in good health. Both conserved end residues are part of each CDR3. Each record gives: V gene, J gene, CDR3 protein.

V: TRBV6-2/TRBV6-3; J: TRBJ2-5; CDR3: CASSGLGTQETQYF
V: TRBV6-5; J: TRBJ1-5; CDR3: CASSSIHNQPQHF
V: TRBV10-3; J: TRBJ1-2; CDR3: CAISEGALNYGYTF
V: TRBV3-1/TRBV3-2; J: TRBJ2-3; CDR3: CASSQDPGKDTQYF
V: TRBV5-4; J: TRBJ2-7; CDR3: CASSGQGPYEQYF
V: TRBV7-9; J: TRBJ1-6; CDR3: CASSLVGSNSPLHF
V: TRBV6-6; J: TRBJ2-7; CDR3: CASSRTISKVGSYEQYF
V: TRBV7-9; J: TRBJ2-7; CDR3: CASSPGMDYEQYF
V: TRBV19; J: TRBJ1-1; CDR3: CASSYRGGGNTEAFF
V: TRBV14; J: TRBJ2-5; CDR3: CASSQVGPFQETQYF
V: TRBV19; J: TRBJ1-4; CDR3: CASSMAGDATNEKLFF
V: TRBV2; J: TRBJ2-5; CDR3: CASRRKEGTVQETQYF
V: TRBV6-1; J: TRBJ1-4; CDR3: CASSEGTGSRQELFF
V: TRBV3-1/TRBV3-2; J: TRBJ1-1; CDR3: CASSRGHEAFF
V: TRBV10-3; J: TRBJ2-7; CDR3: CAIGGDRAPYEQYF
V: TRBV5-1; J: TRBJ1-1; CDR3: CASSFAQGFEAFF
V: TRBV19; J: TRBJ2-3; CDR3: CASSMGSLGGTDTQYF
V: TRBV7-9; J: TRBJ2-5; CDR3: CASSLGPPFRETQYF
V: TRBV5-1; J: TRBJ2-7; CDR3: CASRTLRDSYYEQYF
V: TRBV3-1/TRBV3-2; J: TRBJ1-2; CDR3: CASSQRSGQGIYGYTF
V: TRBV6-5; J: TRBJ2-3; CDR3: CASSKVSLGADTQYF
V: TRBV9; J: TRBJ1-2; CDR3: CASSGQGRFYGYTF
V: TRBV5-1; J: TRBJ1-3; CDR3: CASSFGDSSGNTIYF
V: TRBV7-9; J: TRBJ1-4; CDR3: CASSLHLASEKLFF
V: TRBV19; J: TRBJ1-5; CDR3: CASTLSRAPGQSNQPQHF
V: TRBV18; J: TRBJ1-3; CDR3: CASSLLDLSSGNTIYF
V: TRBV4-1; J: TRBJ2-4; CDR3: CASSQDPGESRAKNIQYF
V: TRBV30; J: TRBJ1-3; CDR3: CAWSGESGNTIYF
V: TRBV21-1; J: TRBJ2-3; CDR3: CASSTRTDRGRTDTQYF
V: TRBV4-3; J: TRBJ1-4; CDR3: CASSPTGGAQDEKLFF
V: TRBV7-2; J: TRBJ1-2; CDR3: CASSPRQTGSIANYGYTF
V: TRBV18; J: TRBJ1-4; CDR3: CASSPAGGPIGGGEKLFF
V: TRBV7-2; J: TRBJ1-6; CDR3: CASSTPGQGDSPLHF
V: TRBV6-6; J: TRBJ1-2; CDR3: CASASPRDFNYGYTF
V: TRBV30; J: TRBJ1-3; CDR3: CAWSGGAGNTIYF
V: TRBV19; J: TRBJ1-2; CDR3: CASYTTYGYTF
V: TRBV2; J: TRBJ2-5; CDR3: CASRPGAGGTETQYF
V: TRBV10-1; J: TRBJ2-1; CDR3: CASSDGSGANLFNEQFF
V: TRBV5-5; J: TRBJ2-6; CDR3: CASSSGKGAPGANVLTF
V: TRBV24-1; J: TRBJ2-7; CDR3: CATSETGPAYEQYF
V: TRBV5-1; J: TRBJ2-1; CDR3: CASSSNQRGPFF
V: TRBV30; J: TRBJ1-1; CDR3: CAWSDLMNTEAFF
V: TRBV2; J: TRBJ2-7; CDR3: CASRGFARYEQYF
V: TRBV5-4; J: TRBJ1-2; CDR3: CASSLGGYGQGVYGYTF
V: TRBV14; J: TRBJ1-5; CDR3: CASSQGTDNQPQHF
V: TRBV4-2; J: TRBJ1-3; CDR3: CASSQVAVSSGNTIYF
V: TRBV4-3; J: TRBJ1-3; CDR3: CASSHGTEGNTIYF
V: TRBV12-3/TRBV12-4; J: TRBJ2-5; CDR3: CASSLRETQYF
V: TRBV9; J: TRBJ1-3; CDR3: CASSVTGGSGNTIYF
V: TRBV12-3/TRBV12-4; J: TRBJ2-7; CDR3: CASSGSYEQYF
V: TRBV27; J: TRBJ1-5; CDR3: CASSLSDSNQPQHF
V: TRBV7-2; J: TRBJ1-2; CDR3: CASSSRAAGHGYTF
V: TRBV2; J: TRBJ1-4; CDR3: CASSEGGGGEKLFF